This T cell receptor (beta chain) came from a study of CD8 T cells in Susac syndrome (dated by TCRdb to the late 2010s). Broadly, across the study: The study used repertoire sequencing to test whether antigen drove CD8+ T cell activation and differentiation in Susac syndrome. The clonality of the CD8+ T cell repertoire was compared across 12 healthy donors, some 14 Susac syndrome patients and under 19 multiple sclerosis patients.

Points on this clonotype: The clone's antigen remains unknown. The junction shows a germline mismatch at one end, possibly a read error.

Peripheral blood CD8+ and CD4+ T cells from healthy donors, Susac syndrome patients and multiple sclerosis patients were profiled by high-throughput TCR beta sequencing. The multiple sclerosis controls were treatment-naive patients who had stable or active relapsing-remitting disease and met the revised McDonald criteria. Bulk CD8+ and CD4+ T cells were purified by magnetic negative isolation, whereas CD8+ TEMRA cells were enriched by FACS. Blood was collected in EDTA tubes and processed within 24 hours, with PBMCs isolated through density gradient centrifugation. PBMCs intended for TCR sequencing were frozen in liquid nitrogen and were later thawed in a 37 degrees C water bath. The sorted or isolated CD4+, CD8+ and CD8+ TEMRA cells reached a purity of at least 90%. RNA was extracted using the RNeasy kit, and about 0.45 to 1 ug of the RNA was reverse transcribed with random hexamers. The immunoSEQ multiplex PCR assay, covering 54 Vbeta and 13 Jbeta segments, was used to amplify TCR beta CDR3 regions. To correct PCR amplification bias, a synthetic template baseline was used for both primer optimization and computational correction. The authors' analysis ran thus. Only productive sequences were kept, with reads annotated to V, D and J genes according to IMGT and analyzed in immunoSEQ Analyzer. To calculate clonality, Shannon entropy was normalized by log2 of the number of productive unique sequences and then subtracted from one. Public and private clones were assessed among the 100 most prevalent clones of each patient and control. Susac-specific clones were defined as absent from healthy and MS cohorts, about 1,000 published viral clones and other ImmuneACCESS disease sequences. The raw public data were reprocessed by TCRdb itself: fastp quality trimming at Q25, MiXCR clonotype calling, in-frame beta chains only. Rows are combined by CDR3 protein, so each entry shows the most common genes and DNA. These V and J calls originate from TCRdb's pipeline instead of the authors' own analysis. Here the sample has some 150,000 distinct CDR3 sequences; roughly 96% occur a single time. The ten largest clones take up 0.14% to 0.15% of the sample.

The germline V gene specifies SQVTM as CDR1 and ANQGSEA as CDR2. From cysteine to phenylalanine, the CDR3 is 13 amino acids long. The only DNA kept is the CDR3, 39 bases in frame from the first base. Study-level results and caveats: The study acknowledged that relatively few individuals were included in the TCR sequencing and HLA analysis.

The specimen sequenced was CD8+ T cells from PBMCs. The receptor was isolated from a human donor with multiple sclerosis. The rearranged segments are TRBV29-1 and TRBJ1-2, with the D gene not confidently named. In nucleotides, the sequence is TGCAGCGTAACCGCGGACGGATTCTATGACTACACCTTC. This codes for CSVTADGFYDYTF.